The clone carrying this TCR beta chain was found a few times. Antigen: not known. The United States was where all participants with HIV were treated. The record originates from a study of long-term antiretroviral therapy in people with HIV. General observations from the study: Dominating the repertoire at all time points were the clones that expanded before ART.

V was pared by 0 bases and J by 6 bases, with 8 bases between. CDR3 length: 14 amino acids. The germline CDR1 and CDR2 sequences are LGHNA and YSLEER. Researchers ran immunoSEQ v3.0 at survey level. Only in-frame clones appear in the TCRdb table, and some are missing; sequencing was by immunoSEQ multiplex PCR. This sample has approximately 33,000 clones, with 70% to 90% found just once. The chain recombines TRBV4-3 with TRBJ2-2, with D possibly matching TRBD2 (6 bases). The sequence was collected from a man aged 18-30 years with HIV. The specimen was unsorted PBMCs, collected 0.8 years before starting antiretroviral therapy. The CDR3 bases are TGCGCCAGCAGCCAAGACTGGGGGGCCGGGGAGCTGTTTTTT. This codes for CASSQDWGAGELFF.